Each of the 32 T cell receptor beta chains below was sequenced from the same sample in a study of CD8+ T cells in alopecia areata (dated by TCRdb to 2017 to 2018). Libraries were made using the immunoSEQ multiplex PCR assay. RNA was extracted from all samples and reverse transcribed into cDNA, which served as template for TCR sequencing. TCRdb took over this immuneACCESS table, retaining in-frame rearrangements with V and J assigned. Such tables are incomplete; in checked studies, under half of the missing clones stem from an unresolved V gene, and the remainder is unexplained. For this sample there are 65,000 to 100,000 clones; roughly half appear just once. The ten largest make up around 6% of the sample. The sample comprised NKG2D-high CD8+ T cells sorted from blood. What this sample's cell subset or site label stands for: sorted CD8+ NKG2D-high blood T cells. The receptors stem from a human donor with alopecia areata.

V usage is TRBV11-3 and J usage is TRBJ2-7; 13 bases are shared with TRBD2. With V trimmed by 8 bases and J by 3 bases, 16 bases remained unmatched. This CDR3 is built from 18 residues. Looked up from germline, CDR1 is SGHNT and CDR2 is YENEEA. The CDR3 DNA reads TGTGCCAGCCTCCTGCCACTAGCGGGAGGGACCCTTAACTACGAGCAGTACTTC. Translated, it gives CASLLPLAGGTLNYEQYF.

The rearrangement links TRBV4-1 to TRBJ1-4, with D unclear. Germline CDR1 MGHRA, CDR2 YSYEKL. The CDR3 is 11 residues long. Trimming removed 1 base at V and 13 bases at J, with 7 bases between. The CDR3 protein is CASSQGNRLFF. CDR3 DNA sequence: TGCGCCAGCAGCCAAGGAAACCGACTGTTTTTT.

The J gene is TRBJ1-1, the V gene TRBV4-1, with unresolved D. The CDR3 extends over 13 amino acids. Germline lookup yields CDR1 MGHRA and CDR2 YSYEKL. The V end was cut by 4 bases, the J end by 0 bases, with 6 bases between. CDR3 coding DNA: TGCGCCAGCAGCCGAACGATGAACACTGAAGCTTTCTTT. Its translation is CASSRTMNTEAFF.

This chain links TRBV30 with TRBJ2-7, with D unresolved. CDR1 and CDR2 from the germline V gene are GTSNPN and SVGIG (reference sequence). V lost 1 base, J lost 0 bases, and 7 bases lay in between. The CDR3 contains 13 residues. The CDR3 region is CAWSAGGSYEQYF. In nucleotides, the CDR3 is TGTGCCTGGAGTGCAGGCGGCTCCTACGAGCAGTACTTC.

Worth noting for this clone: Compared with germline, one end of the junction differs, possibly owing to a read error. CDR3 loop: CSVEVRGQADGTLELF. CDR3 DNA: TGCAGCGTTGAAGTGCGGGGACAGGCAGACGGAACGTTGGAGCTTTTT. The gene calls are TRBV29-1 and TRBJ1-1; 8 bases are shared with TRBD1. Per germline, CDR1 SQVTM and CDR2 ANQGSEA. This CDR3 spans 16 amino acids.

The table lists this clone with a few counts. V is TRBV13 and J is TRBJ2-3; either TRBD1 or TRBD2 may fit D (5 bases each). CDR3 length: 15 residues. The germline V gene has CDR1 PRHDT and CDR2 FYEKMQ (reference sequence). Trimming pared 2 bases from V and 5 bases from J, leaving 14 bases between. CDR3 protein: CASSLSGASLDTQYF. The CDR3 DNA is TGTGCCAGCAGCTTATCCGGGGCCTCACTAGATACGCAGTATTTT. Full variable domain (rest looked up from reference TRBV13 and TRBJ2-3): AAGVIQSPRHLIKEKRETATLKCYPIPRHDTVYWYQQGPGQDPQFLISFYEKMQSDKGSIPDRFSAQQFSDYHSELNMSSLELGDSALYFCASSLSGASLDTQYFGPGTRLTVL.

CDR3 sequence (DNA): TGTGCCAGCAGCCTTCCGGGACTACCGCAGTTCTTC. This translates into CASSLPGLPQFF. The chain couples TRBV27 to TRBJ2-1, with 7 positions matching TRBD2. CDR1 and CDR2 (germline): MNHEY, SMNVEV (reference sequence). The CDR3 has 12 amino acids. Trimming at V came to 6 bases and at J to 12 bases, leaving 8 bases not matched to a gene.

This clone was observed once. CDR3 in amino acids: CGTGTNTGELFF. The CDR3 nucleotides read TGTGGGACCGGGACAAACACCGGGGAGCTGTTTTTT. V and J are TRBV6-5 and TRBJ2-2; a weak D match, TRBD1 (6 bases). This CDR3 region has 12 residues. Germline lookup yields CDR1 MNHEY and CDR2 SVGAGI.

As regards this clone: Because it lacks the conserved phenylalanine or tryptophan at the end, this CDR3 is likely a read error. The limits of the CDR3 on the DNA are not certain, so only TCRdb's listed CDR3 is given. This chain links TRBV2 with TRBJ2-3; the table calls TRBD2, which could not be checked here. The germline gives CDR1 SNHLY, CDR2 FYNNEI. Termini included, the CDR3 measures 10 amino acids. CDR3 sequence: CASGGGVRVL.

This clone occurred a few times. The chain recombines TRBV29-1 with TRBJ2-2, with D possibly matching TRBD1 (6 bases). V dropped 1 base and J dropped 5 bases, with 11 bases sitting between them. Germline V gives CDR1 SQVTM, CDR2 ANQGSEA. The CDR3 contains 14 residues. The CDR3 region is CSVEGRGRTGELFF. The CDR3 nucleotides read TGCAGCGTTGAAGGCAGGGGCCGGACCGGGGAGCTGTTTTTT.

V is TRBV30 and J is TRBJ2-1; D may correspond to TRBD1 or TRBD2 (6 bases each). The CDR3 is made up of 14 amino acids. The germline V gene has CDR1 GTSNPN and CDR2 SVGIG (reference sequence). V gave up 4 bases and J gave up 1 base, with 11 bases separating them. CDR3 in DNA: TGTGCCTGGAACGGGGGCCAGTCCTACAATGAGCAGTTCTTC. Translated: CAWNGGQSYNEQFF.

Here the CDR3 reads CSVLGPSGTHYEQYF. For the CDR3, the DNA is TGCAGCGTCTTGGGGCCCTCCGGGACGCACTACGAGCAGTACTTC. This sequence joins TRBV29-1 and TRBJ2-7; D is possibly TRBD1 or TRBD2 (5 bases each). The germline CDR1 and CDR2 sequences are SQVTM and ANQGSEA. V was clipped by 6 bases and J by 3 bases, with 21 bases between them. This CDR3 region has 15 residues.

This clone occurred once. Different DNA sequences within this sample yield the same CDR3. The genes are TRBV27 and TRBJ2-6, with D possibly matching TRBD2 (6 bases). Germline CDR1 is MNHEY and CDR2 is SMNVEV (reference sequence). CDR3 length equals 15 residues. V lost 2 bases, J lost 1 base, and 6 bases lay in between. In DNA, the CDR3 is TGTGCCAGCAGTTTACGGGGGTCTGGGGCCAACGTCCTGACTTTC. It is translated as CASSLRGSGANVLTF.

The V and J genes are TRBV30 and TRBJ2-3; D unclear. With 5 bases removed from V and 3 bases from J, the gap between germline ends came to 12 bases. Germline CDR1 GTSNPN, CDR2 SVGIG (reference sequence). The CDR3 has 13 amino acids. CDR3 protein: CAWGLVTTDTQYF. The CDR3 DNA reads TGTGCCTGGGGTCTCGTTACAACAGATACGCAGTATTTT.

The chain recombines TRBV4-3 with TRBJ2-7; D perhaps matches TRBD2 (6 bases). Trimming removed 0 bases from V and 7 bases from J, with 19 bases in between. This CDR3 comprises 16 residues. Per germline, CDR1 LGHNA and CDR2 YSLEER. The CDR3 sequence: CASSQDNSGRVSEQYF. The DNA for the CDR3 is TGCGCCAGCAGCCAAGATAATAGCGGTCGTGTCTCTGAGCAGTACTTC.

The chain combines TRBV5-1 with TRBJ2-7, with 7 bases matching TRBD1. Trimming at V came to 2 bases and at J to 5 bases, leaving 10 bases not matched to a gene. Germline V gene sequence: CDR1 SGHRS, CDR2 YFSETQ. The CDR3 totals 15 residues. The CDR3 DNA is TGCGCCAGCAGCTTTACCAGGGGGTCGGCGGACGAGCAGTACTTC. It translates to CASSFTRGSADEQYF.

This clone has a handful of counts. This chain links TRBV19 with TRBJ2-3, with 13 bases matching TRBD2. CDR1 is LNHDA, CDR2 SQIVND, per germline (reference sequence). This CDR3 spans 17 amino acids. The V gene end was trimmed by 1 base and the J gene end by 1 base; junction bases not matched to a gene: 2. Here the CDR3 DNA reads TGTGCCAGTAGTATAGGGACTAGCGGGAGTGGCACAGATACGCAGTATTTT. Translating it yields CASSIGTSGSGTDTQYF.

The chain has TRBV30 and TRBJ2-7; 8 bases match TRBD1. The trim removed 1 base at V and 8 bases at J, leaving 7 bases unmatched. CDR3 length: 13 amino acids. Germline CDR1 is GTSNPN and CDR2 is SVGIG (reference sequence). DNA of the CDR3: TGTGCCTGGAGTGCCGGGACAGGTTACAAGCAGTACTTC. Its protein is CAWSAGTGYKQYF.

Comment on this clone: Germline and junction disagree at one end, which may indicate a read error. The rearrangement joins TRBV2 to TRBJ2-7, with 7 bases lining up with TRBD2. This CDR3 contains 15 residues. From germline, CDR1 is SNHLY and CDR2 FYNNEI. CDR3 region: CASSTSRGSSFEQYF. The CDR3 nucleotides read TGTGCCAGCAGTACCTCGCGCGGGAGTTCCTTCGAGCAGTACTTC.

The CDR3 sequence: CASRERSNEQFF. Here the CDR3 DNA reads TGTGCCAGCAGGGAGCGTTCCAATGAGCAGTTCTTC. The rearrangement uses TRBV28 and TRBJ2-1, with no clear D. CDR1 and CDR2 from the germline V gene are MDHEN and SYDVKM. The CDR3 is made up of 12 amino acids. V shed 6 bases and J shed 6 bases, with 9 bases lying between them.

CDR3 protein: CAAAQGGPYEQYF. The CDR3 DNA is TGTGCCGCGGCTCAGGGAGGCCCCTACGAGCAGTACTTC. The rearrangement links TRBV6-5 to TRBJ2-7; weak D call: TRBD2 (6 bases). Trimming removed 11 bases from V and 2 bases from J, with 16 bases in between. Germline CDR1 reads MNHEY; CDR2 reads SVGAGI. There are 13 residues in the CDR3.

The V call is TRBV23-1, the J call TRBJ2-7; 7 nucleotides agree with TRBD1. TRBV23-1 has ORF status, its function being uncertain. Trimming cost V 1 base and J 1 base; bases outside gene matches: 4. CDR3 size: 15 residues. This CDR3 reads CASSQLGDSSYEQYF. The CDR3 DNA follows: TGCGCCAGCAGTCAATTAGGGGACAGTTCCTACGAGCAGTACTTC.

Here the CDR3 DNA reads TGTGCCAGCACCTCCGGGGGGACAGATACGCAGTATTTT. Its protein is CASTSGGTDTQYF. V is TRBV7-8 and J is TRBJ2-3, with 7 positions matching TRBD2. Germline V lookup: CDR1 SGHVS, CDR2 FQNEAQ. This CDR3 region has 13 residues. V lost 7 bases to trimming and J lost 3 bases; unmatched junction nucleotides: 4. The entire variable domain, with the rest obtained from reference TRBV7-8 and TRBJ2-3, is as follows: GAGVSQSPRYKVAKRGQDVALRCDPISGHVSLFWYQQALGQGPEFLTYFQNEAQLDKSGLPSDRFFAERPEGSVSTLKIQRTQQEDSAVYLCASTSGGTDTQYFGPGTRLTVL.

The chain recombines TRBV11-2 with TRBJ2-7, with 8 bases matching TRBD2. V lost 3 bases, J lost 2 bases, and 3 bases stayed unmatched. Germline V CDR1 and CDR2: SGHAT, FQNNGV. CDR3 length equals 14 residues. CDR3 nucleotide sequence: TGTGCCAGCAGCTTTAGCGGGGCGGCCTACGAGCAGTACTTC. Translating gives CASSFSGAAYEQYF.

The chain has TRBV4-1 and TRBJ2-7; D is undetermined. The germline V and J ends were trimmed by 0 bases and 3 bases, with 6 bases remaining between them. Germline values: CDR1 MGHRA, CDR2 YSYEKL. The CDR3 totals 13 residues. The DNA for the CDR3 is TGCGCCAGCAGCCAAGATGCCCACTACGAGCAGTACTTC. As protein: CASSQDAHYEQYF.

The chain recombines TRBV29-1 with TRBJ2-7; TRBD2 aligns across 9 bases. The CDR3 contains 15 residues. J was trimmed by 4 bases and V by 3 bases; bases with no gene match: 10. In germline, CDR1 is SQVTM, CDR2 ANQGSEA. CDR3 sequence (DNA): TGCAGCGTTGAGGGCGGGGGGGCCGGAGGATACGAGCAGTACTTC. This sequence encodes CSVEGGGAGGYEQYF.

This clone has a handful of counts. J is TRBJ2-1 and V is TRBV29-1; TRBD2 is a possible D gene (7 bases). The germline gives CDR1 SQVTM, CDR2 ANQGSEA. The V and J ends lost 5 bases and 5 bases respectively, with 13 bases between them. The CDR3 has 13 amino acids. The CDR3 bases are TGCAGCGTTCCTCAAGGGGGGGACAATGAGCAGTTCTTC. It is translated as CSVPQGGDNEQFF.

The chain combines TRBV4-1 with TRBJ2-7; 10 bases align to TRBD2. The length of the CDR3 is 15 residues. Germline assignment: CDR1 MGHRA and CDR2 YSYEKL. After removal of 0 bases from V and 3 bases from J, the junction contained 2 bases not matched to a gene. The DNA of the CDR3 is TGCGCCAGCAGCCAAGAAGGGACTAGCGACTACGAGCAGTACTTC. This gives the protein CASSQEGTSDYEQYF.

The rearrangement links TRBV7-6 to TRBJ1-5; a weak D match, TRBD1 (5 bases). V was clipped by 11 bases and J by 3 bases, with 8 bases between them. The germline V gene has CDR1 SGHVS and CDR2 FNYEAQ. The CDR3 length is 11 residues. In DNA, the CDR3 is TGTGCCTGGGGGAACAATCAGCCCCAGCATTTT. Amino acid sequence: CAWGNNQPQHF.

The J gene is TRBJ2-7, the V gene TRBV4-3; D is uncertain. The CDR3 totals 14 residues. Trimming cost V 4 bases and J 0 bases, with 10 bases left between them. CDR1 and CDR2 from the germline V gene are LGHNA and YSLEER. CDR3 protein: CASSPIADSYEQYF. The CDR3 region has the DNA TGCGCCAGCAGCCCAATCGCTGACTCCTACGAGCAGTACTTC.

The chain employs TRBV27 and TRBJ2-1; a possible D gene is TRBD2 (7 bases). CDR3 length equals 16 residues. Germline V gene sequence: CDR1 MNHEY, CDR2 SMNVEV (reference sequence). Trimming pared 1 base from V and 8 bases from J, leaving 18 bases between. The CDR3 DNA follows: TGTGCCAGCAGTTTATTCCCCCCGGGGGCGGGAGATGAGCAGTTCTTC. Amino acids: CASSLFPPGAGDEQFF.

The chain employs TRBV29-1 and TRBJ1-2, with a tentative D call TRBD1 (5 bases). Germline CDR1 SQVTM, CDR2 ANQGSEA. The CDR3 covers 10 residues. V was pared by 2 bases and J by 8 bases, with 6 bases between. CDR3 region: CSVERDGYTF. DNA of the CDR3: TGCAGCGTTGAAAGGGACGGCTACACCTTC.